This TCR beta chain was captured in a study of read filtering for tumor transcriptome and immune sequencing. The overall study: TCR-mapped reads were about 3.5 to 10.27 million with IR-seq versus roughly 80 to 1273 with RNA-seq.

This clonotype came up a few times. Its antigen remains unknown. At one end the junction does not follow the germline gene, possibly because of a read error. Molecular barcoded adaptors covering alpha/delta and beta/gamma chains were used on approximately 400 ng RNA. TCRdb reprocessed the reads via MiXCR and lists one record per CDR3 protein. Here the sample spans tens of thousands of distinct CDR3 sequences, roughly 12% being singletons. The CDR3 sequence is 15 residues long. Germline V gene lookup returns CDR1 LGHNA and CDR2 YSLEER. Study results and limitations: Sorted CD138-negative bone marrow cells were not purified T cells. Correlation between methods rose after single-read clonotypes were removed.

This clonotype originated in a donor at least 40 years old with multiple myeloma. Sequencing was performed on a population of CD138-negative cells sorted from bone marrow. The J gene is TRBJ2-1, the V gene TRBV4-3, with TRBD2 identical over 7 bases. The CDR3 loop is CASSQSREDLNERFF. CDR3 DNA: TGCGCCAGCAGCCAAAGCCGGGAGGATCTAAATGAGCGGTTCTTC.